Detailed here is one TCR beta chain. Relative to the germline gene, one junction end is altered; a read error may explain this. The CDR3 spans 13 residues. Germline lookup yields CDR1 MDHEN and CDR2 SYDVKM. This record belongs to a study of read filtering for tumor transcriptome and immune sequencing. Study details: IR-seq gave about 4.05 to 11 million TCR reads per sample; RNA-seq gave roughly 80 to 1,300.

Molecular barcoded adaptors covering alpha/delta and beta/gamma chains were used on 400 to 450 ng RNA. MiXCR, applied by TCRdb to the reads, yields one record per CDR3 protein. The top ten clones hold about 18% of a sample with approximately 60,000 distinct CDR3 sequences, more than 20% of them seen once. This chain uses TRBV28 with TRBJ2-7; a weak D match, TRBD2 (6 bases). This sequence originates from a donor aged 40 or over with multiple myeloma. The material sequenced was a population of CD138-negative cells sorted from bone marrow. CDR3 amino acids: CVSGPGASYERYF. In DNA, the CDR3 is TGTGTCAGCGGGCCGGGAGCGTCCTACGAGCGGTACTTC.